The present entry profiles one T cell receptor beta chain with its context. This sample was taken from a study of identical twins. TCRdb recomputed calls from the 5' RACE reads with MiXCR, one row per CDR3 protein. This table holds 200,000 to 300,000 distinct CDR3 sequences, roughly 7% found once. This CDR3 spans 16 amino acids. The germline V gene encodes CDR1 ENHRY and CDR2 SYGVKD. Between the trimmed V and J ends, which lost 6 bases and 0 bases, there was a span of 16 bases. The same specimen was also included in a second study, on yellow fever vaccine responses in identical twins.

The receptor was isolated from a woman between 18 and 29 years old in good health. The V and J genes are TRBV10-3 and TRBJ2-3; maybe TRBD2 (6 bases). Material for sequencing was memory (CD45RO+) T cells sorted from blood. CDR3 region: CAIRTHTSGSTDTQYF. The CDR3 DNA sequence: TGTGCCATCAGAACTCATACCAGCGGGAGCACAGATACGCAGTATTTT.